A single sample gave rise to the 8 T cell receptor beta chains below, sequenced in a study of shared clonotypes between healthy human individuals. Here immunoSEQ multiplex PCR was the method, and the copy in TCRdb shows in-frame clones only, minus some. The sample contains over a million clones, about 84% of which appear only once. Sample: memory CD4+ T cells from PBMCs. Subset meaning: CD45RA-negative fraction. These receptors came from a man aged 18 to 35 in good health. Some clones in this sample may be carry-over from other donors' samples.

This clone appeared once. At the DNA level, this CDR3 is encoded by other sequences in the same sample as well. V is TRBV5-6 and J is TRBJ1-2; D remains unclear. Trimming shortened V by 0 bases and J by 2 bases, and 11 bases separated the two germline ends. Germline values: CDR1 SGHDT, CDR2 YYEEEE. The CDR3 runs 15 residues. The CDR3 coding sequence is TGTGCCAGCAGCTTGGTTGGCAGAGCAAACTATGGCTACACCTTC. Amino acids: CASSLVGRANYGYTF. The complete variable domain, with remaining parts taken from reference TRBV5-6 and TRBJ1-2, reads DAGVTQSPTHLIKTRGQQVTLRCSPKSGHDTVSWYQQALGQGPQFIFQYYEEEERQRGNFPDRFSGHQFPNYSSELNVNALLLGDSALYLCASSLVGRANYGYTFGSGTRLTVV.

The genes are TRBV29-1 and TRBJ2-1; D possibly matches TRBD1 or TRBD2 (5 bases each). V was trimmed by 0 bases and J by 12 bases, leaving 15 bases between them. This CDR3 is built from 13 residues. CDR1 is SQVTM, CDR2 ANQGSEA, per germline. This CDR3 reads CSVEDPGRSRQFF. CDR3 nucleotides: TGCAGCGTTGAAGACCCGGGACGCTCAAGGCAGTTCTTC.

J is TRBJ1-2 and V is TRBV28; maybe TRBD1 (6 bases). The germline V gene encodes CDR1 MDHEN and CDR2 SYDVKM. CDR3 length equals 12 residues. Deletions cut 11 bases from V and 3 bases from J, with 13 bases between. DNA for the CDR3: TGTGCCGGCTCGGACAGCTACTATGGCTACACCTTC. Protein product: CAGSDSYYGYTF.

The chain joins TRBV5-1 to TRBJ1-2; TRBD1 agrees at 7 bases. Germline V gene lookup returns CDR1 SGHRS and CDR2 YFSETQ. Trimming at V came to 0 bases and at J to 3 bases, leaving 8 bases not matched to a gene. The CDR3 contains 16 residues. CDR3 protein: CASSLDGRGAYYGYTF. The CDR3 DNA reads TGCGCCAGCAGCTTGGATGGCAGGGGGGCGTACTATGGCTACACCTTC.

The V gene is TRBV7-2, the J gene TRBJ2-5; the D gene is possibly TRBD2 (5 bases). Trimming shortened V by 5 bases and J by 6 bases, and 16 bases separated the two germline ends. Looked up from germline, CDR1 is SGHTA and CDR2 is FQGNSA. This CDR3 spans 14 amino acids. As DNA, the CDR3 is TGTGCCAGCAGCCAGGACTCCCCCGGGCAGACCCAGTACTTC. Residues: CASSQDSPGQTQYF.

This chain joins TRBV6-5 and TRBJ1-5, with 7 positions matching TRBD1. Germline V gives CDR1 MNHEY, CDR2 SVGAGI. V lost 4 bases to trimming and J lost 7 bases; unmatched junction nucleotides: 4. The CDR3 has 13 residues. CDR3 nucleotides: TGTGCCAGCAGTTCACAGGGGCGACAGCCCCAGCATTTT. Translation gives CASSSQGRQPQHF.

The chain links TRBV28 to TRBJ2-3; a possible D gene is TRBD1 (6 bases). This CDR3 has 16 amino acids. CDR1 is MDHEN and CDR2 is SYDVKM in the germline V gene. V shed 11 bases and J shed 0 bases, with 21 bases lying between them. The CDR3 DNA reads as TGTGCCGCATTGGGGATCAGGGGCCCTAGCACAGATACGCAGTATTTT. Its protein is CAALGIRGPSTDTQYF.

V usage is TRBV6-1 and J usage is TRBJ1-4; 7 nucleotides line up with TRBD1. Germline-derived CDR1 and CDR2 are MNHNS and SASEGT. Trimming at V came to 3 bases and at J to 8 bases, leaving 3 bases not matched to a gene. The length of the CDR3 is 13 residues. CDR3 sequence: CASSDRGYEKLFF. In DNA, the CDR3 is TGTGCCAGCAGTGACAGGGGGTACGAAAAACTGTTTTTT.